This paragraph covers one TCR beta chain sequence. Libraries were prepared by immunoSEQ multiplex PCR; TCRdb keeps only in-frame clonotypes and omits some of them. The profile covers under 350,000 clones, with roughly 89% appearing a single time and approximately 4.6% taken by the ten largest. This entry comes from a study of blood T cell repertoires in COVID-19. Material: peripheral blood. This TCR came from a man between 40 and 49 years old with acute or convalescent COVID-19.

The CDR3 DNA reads as TGTGCCAGCAGTTGGACGGGGGGAGATGAAAAACTGTTTTTT. Translating it yields CASSWTGGDEKLFF. The rearrangement uses TRBV6-6 and TRBJ1-4; D possibly corresponds to TRBD1 (5 bases). Germline assignment: CDR1 MNHNY and CDR2 SVGAGI (reference sequence). The ends were cut back, 4 bases at V and 6 bases at J, with 12 bases in the middle. This CDR3 comprises 14 residues.